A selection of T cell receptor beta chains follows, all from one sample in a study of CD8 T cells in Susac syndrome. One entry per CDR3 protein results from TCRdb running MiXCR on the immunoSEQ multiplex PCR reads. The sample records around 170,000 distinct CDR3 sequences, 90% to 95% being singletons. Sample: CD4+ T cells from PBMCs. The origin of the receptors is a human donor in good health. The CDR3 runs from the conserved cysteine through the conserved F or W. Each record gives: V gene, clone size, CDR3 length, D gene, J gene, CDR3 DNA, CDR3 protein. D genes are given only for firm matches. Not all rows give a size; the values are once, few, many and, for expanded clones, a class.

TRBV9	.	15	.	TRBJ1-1	TGTGCCAGCAGCGTAGCGGGCGGGCGAGGTACTGAAGCTTTCTTT	CASSVAGGRGTEAFF
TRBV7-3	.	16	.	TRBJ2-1	TGTGCCAGCAGCTTAAGCGGGGTTGGGATCGATAATGAGCAGTTCTTC	CASSLSGVGIDNEQFF
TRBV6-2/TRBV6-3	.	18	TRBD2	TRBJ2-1	TGTGCCAGCAGTTACTCTTCCGCGGGGGGGAGCTCCTACAATGAGCAGTTCTTC	CASSYSSAGGSSYNEQFF
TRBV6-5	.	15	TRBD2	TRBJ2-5	TGTGCCAGCAGTTACTCACCCAGGGAGGGGGAGACCCAGTACTTC	CASSYSPREGETQYF
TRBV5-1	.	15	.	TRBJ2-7	TGCGCCAGCAGCGGCGGACACACTCCTACCTACGAGCAGTACTTC	CASSGGHTPTYEQYF
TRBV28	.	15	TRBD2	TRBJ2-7	TGTGCCAGCAGTTTAAAGGGACTAGTACCCTACGAGCAGTACTTC	CASSLKGLVPYEQYF
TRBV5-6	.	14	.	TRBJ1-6	TGTGCCAGCAGCTTGAGTATCCAGTGGGGGCCCCTCCACTTT	CASSLSIQWGPLHF
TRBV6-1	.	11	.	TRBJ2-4	TGTGCCAGCAGTGGGTATAACATTCAGTACTTC	CASSGYNIQYF
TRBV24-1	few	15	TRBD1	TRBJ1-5	TGTGCCACCAGTGGCGGGACAGGGCATGATCAGCCCCAGCATTTT	CATSGGTGHDQPQHF
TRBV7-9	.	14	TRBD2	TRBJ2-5	TGTGCCAGCAGCTTTTTTGGGGGAGGGGAGACCCAGTACTTC	CASSFFGGGETQYF
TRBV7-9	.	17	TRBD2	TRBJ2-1	TGTGCCAGCAGCTCAAGGACTAGCGTCGCCCTCTTCAATGAGCAGTTCTTC	CASSSRTSVALFNEQFF
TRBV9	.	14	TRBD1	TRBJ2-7	TGTGCCAGCAGCGTAGCCGGGACAGGGATCGAGCAGTACTTC	CASSVAGTGIEQYF
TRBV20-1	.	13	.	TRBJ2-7	TGCAGTGCTGCTTCGGACAGAACCTACGAGCAGTACTTC	CSAASDRTYEQYF
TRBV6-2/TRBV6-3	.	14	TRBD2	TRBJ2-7	TGTGCCAGCAGTTTTCTAGCGGTATCCTACGAGCAGTACTTC	CASSFLAVSYEQYF
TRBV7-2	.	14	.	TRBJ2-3	TGTGCCAGCAGCGTCACCGCGACCCCAGATACGCAGTATTTT	CASSVTATPDTQYF
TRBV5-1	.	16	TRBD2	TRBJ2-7	TGCGCCAGCAGCTTTGCACTAGCGACGAGCTCCTACGAGCAGTACTTC	CASSFALATSSYEQYF
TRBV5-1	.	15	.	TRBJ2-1	TGCGCCAGCAGGACGGACTCATCTATCTACAATGAGCAGTTCTTC	CASRTDSSIYNEQFF
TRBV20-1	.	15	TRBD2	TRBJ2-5	TGCAGTGCTAGAGATCGAGCGGGAGTGAGGGAGACCCAGTACTTC	CSARDRAGVRETQYF
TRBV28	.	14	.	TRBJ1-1	TGTGCCAGCAGTTTATCCGGGGGAGGGACTGAAGCTTTCTTT	CASSLSGGGTEAFF
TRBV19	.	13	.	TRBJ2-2	TGTGCCAGTACGACCGCGAACACCGGGGAGCTGTTTTTT	CASTTANTGELFF
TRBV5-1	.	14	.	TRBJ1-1	TGCGCCAGCAGCTTGAGACAGATGAACACTGAAGCTTTCTTT	CASSLRQMNTEAFF
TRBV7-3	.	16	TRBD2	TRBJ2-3	TGTGCCAGCAGATTGGAGAGCGGGAGCGGCACAGATACGCAGTATTTT	CASRLESGSGTDTQYF